The rows below give T cell receptor beta chains drawn from one sample of a study of blood T cell repertoires in COVID-19. Using immunoSEQ multiplex PCR, the repertoire was profiled, and TCRdb retains in-frame clones only, with some absent. The sample records 330,000 or so clones, almost 90% being singletons. The sequencing input was PBMCs or T cells enriched from blood (not recorded which). These receptors came from a woman in her thirties who had been exposed to COVID-19. CDR3s include the opening cysteine and the closing phenylalanine or tryptophan. The order of the fields is J gene, D gene, clone size, V gene, CDR3 DNA, CDR3 protein. D genes are given only for firm matches. Not every row has a clone size; where given, it reads once, few, many or a size class.

J gene: TRBJ2-7; D gene: TRBD1; clone size: -; V gene: TRBV7-9; CDR3 DNA: TGTGCCAGCAGCCTGCACCGGGACAGCTATCTCTACGAGCAGTACTTC; CDR3 protein: CASSLHRDSYLYEQYF
J gene: TRBJ2-2; D gene: TRBD1; clone size: few; V gene: TRBV5-1; CDR3 DNA: TGCGCCAGCAGCCCGTCCGTCGGGGGACAGGGGGCTGGGGAGCTGTTTTTT; CDR3 protein: CASSPSVGGQGAGELFF
J gene: TRBJ1-2; D gene: TRBD1; clone size: once; V gene: TRBV4-1; CDR3 DNA: TGCGCCAGCAGCCAAGAAGTCAGGGGGAACTATGGCTACACCTTC; CDR3 protein: CASSQEVRGNYGYTF
J gene: TRBJ2-7; D gene: -; clone size: -; V gene: TRBV3-1/TRBV3-2; CDR3 DNA: TGTGCCAGCAAGGGAGCATACGAGCAGTACTTC; CDR3 protein: CASKGAYEQYF
J gene: TRBJ2-3; D gene: -; clone size: -; V gene: TRBV9; CDR3 DNA: TGTGCCAGCAGCGTAACCGCTGCTCGGCAGACTAGCACAGATACGCAGTATTTT; CDR3 protein: CASSVTAARQTSTDTQYF
J gene: TRBJ2-2; D gene: TRBD2; clone size: -; V gene: TRBV10-1; CDR3 DNA: TGCGCCAGCAGTGATCGTCCCAGCGGGGTGAACACCGGGGAGCTGTTTTTT; CDR3 protein: CASSDRPSGVNTGELFF
J gene: TRBJ2-1; D gene: TRBD1; clone size: -; V gene: TRBV5-1; CDR3 DNA: TGCGCCAGCAGCCCGGGACAGACGAGTGGGAAAAATGAGCAGTTCTTC; CDR3 protein: CASSPGQTSGKNEQFF
J gene: TRBJ2-1; D gene: -; clone size: -; V gene: TRBV14; CDR3 DNA: TGTGCCAGCAGCCTCACTACCCGGGTTGAGCAGTTCTTC; CDR3 protein: CASSLTTRVEQFF
J gene: TRBJ2-1; D gene: -; clone size: -; V gene: TRBV5-4; CDR3 DNA: TGTGCCAGCAGCTTCACCCAGGGGCCCTACAATGAGCAGTTCTTC; CDR3 protein: CASSFTQGPYNEQFF
J gene: TRBJ2-1; D gene: TRBD1; clone size: -; V gene: TRBV27; CDR3 DNA: TGTGCCAGCAGTTTGCTAGGGACAGGAGACAATGAGCAGTTCTTC; CDR3 protein: CASSLLGTGDNEQFF
J gene: TRBJ2-1; D gene: -; clone size: -; V gene: TRBV12-3/TRBV12-4; CDR3 DNA: TGTGCCAGCAGTTCCTGGACAGTTAATGAGCAGTTCTTC; CDR3 protein: CASSSWTVNEQFF
J gene: TRBJ1-1; D gene: -; clone size: few; V gene: TRBV2; CDR3 DNA: TGTGCCAGCAGGGGACAAGAAGCTTTCTTT; CDR3 protein: CASRGQEAFF
J gene: TRBJ1-1; D gene: -; clone size: once; V gene: TRBV4-2; CDR3 DNA: TGTGCCAGCAGCCATACAGAGCCTGAAGCTTTCTTT; CDR3 protein: CASSHTEPEAFF
J gene: TRBJ2-7; D gene: -; clone size: -; V gene: TRBV4-1; CDR3 DNA: TGCGCCAGCAGCCAAGGTCCCCACCGCGAGACCTACGAGCAGTACTTC; CDR3 protein: CASSQGPHRETYEQYF
J gene: TRBJ2-1; D gene: TRBD1; clone size: -; V gene: TRBV10-3; CDR3 DNA: TGTGCCATCAGGGGGACAGGGTGGAATGAGCAGTTCTTC; CDR3 protein: CAIRGTGWNEQFF
J gene: TRBJ2-1; D gene: -; clone size: -; V gene: TRBV7-3; CDR3 DNA: TGTGCCAGCAGCTCTCCAGAATACAATGAGCAGTTCTTC; CDR3 protein: CASSSPEYNEQFF
J gene: TRBJ2-1; D gene: TRBD1; clone size: -; V gene: TRBV2; CDR3 DNA: TGTGCCAGCAGGGCTCGGACAGGGAATGAGAATGAGCAGTTCTTC; CDR3 protein: CASRARTGNENEQFF